This T cell receptor (beta chain) came from a study of blood T cell repertoires in COVID-19. V lost 5 bases and J 6 bases, leaving 19 bases between the germline ends. Germline V gene lookup returns CDR1 SGHTA and CDR2 FQGNSA. The CDR3 loop spans 15 amino acids. Assay used: immunoSEQ multiplex PCR; TCRdb lists only in-frame clones, some missing. The table includes roughly 150,000 clones, 80% detected once. V is TRBV7-2 and J is TRBJ1-2; D uncertain. The specimen was peripheral blood. The clonotype comes from a woman aged 45-65 years with acute or convalescent COVID-19. Here the CDR3 reads CASSPNSGGQNGYTF. The CDR3 DNA is TGTGCCAGCAGCCCCAATTCGGGAGGGCAGAATGGCTACACCTTC.